Listed here is a single T cell receptor beta chain. Participant-given clinical history determined each cohort assignment. Study processing details: Scientists estimated how many nucleated cells there were by amplifying reference gene primers. Method: immunoSEQ multiplex PCR; TCRdb's copy keeps in-frame clones and lacks some. The DNA gave D and trimming, while V, J and clone size come from that table. The sample has about 230,000 clones, 88% seen once; the top ten hold 2% to 2.5%. The data were taken from a study of blood T cell repertoires in COVID-19. Study overall: Both acute and convalescent COVID-19 samples were obtained from the United States, Italy and Spain.

Germline V CDR1 and CDR2: SGHTA, FQGNSA. This CDR3 is built from 14 residues. V lost 2 bases, J lost 10 bases, and 15 bases lay in between. The clonotype originates from a woman aged 40 to 55 with acute COVID-19. The sequenced sample consisted of PBMCs or T cells enriched from blood (not recorded which). This chain links TRBV7-2 with TRBJ2-1; possibly TRBD1 for D (5 bases). The CDR3 spells CASSLRTLGQEQFF. CDR3 sequence (DNA): TGTGCCAGCAGCTTAAGGACGCTGGGGCAGGAGCAGTTCTTC.